This T cell receptor beta chain was sequenced during a study of regulatory T cells in long-lasting Graves disease. Study in general: Duration of antithyroid drug therapy among newly diagnosed Graves' patients was under 3 months. Overall study findings and caveats: A limited number of samples was an acknowledged limitation.

From germline, CDR1 is LGHDT and CDR2 YNNKEL (reference sequence). The CDR3 length is 14 residues. The V and J ends lost 4 bases and 0 bases respectively, with 7 bases between them. The table lists this clonotype with many counts. Its antigen is undetermined. The time point: newly diagnosed GD, antithyroid drugs for less than 3 months. Researchers made the TCR library from RNA that was extracted from PBMCs. The TCR beta library used iRepertoire HTBI primers with Arm-PCR amplification of CDR3. TCRdb used MiXCR to reprocess the multiplex PCR reads, holding one entry per CDR3 protein. Of 400,000 to 500,000 distinct CDR3 sequences listed, approximately 16% were seen once; the top ten hold roughly 7.7%. These data were also filed under a second study, of T cells in Graves' hyperthyroidism and ophthalmopathy. Turning to that study: Graves' hyperthyroidism without ophthalmopathy progression within 18 months was termed stable.

This rearrangement joins TRBV3-1 to TRBJ1-5; D might be TRBD1 (6 bases). Sequenced here: peripheral blood mononuclear cells (PBMCs), sampled at new diagnosis, from a patient treated with antithyroid drugs. This sequence originates from a woman aged 40 to 49 with Graves disease. This CDR3 is CASSRGLSNQPQHF. CDR3 in DNA: TGTGCCAGCAGCCGGGGGCTTAGCAATCAGCCCCAGCATTTT.